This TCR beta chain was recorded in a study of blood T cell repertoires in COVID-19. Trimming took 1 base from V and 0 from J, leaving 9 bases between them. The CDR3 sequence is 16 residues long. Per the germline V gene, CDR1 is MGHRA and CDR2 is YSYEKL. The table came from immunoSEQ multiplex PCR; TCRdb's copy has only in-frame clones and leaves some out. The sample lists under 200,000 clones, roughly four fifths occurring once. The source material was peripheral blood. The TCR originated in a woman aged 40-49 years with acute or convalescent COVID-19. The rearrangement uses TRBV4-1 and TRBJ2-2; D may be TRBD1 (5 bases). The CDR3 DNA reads TGCGCCAGCAGCCAAGCAGGGCAAGCGAACACCGGGGAGCTGTTTTTT. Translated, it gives CASSQAGQANTGELFF.